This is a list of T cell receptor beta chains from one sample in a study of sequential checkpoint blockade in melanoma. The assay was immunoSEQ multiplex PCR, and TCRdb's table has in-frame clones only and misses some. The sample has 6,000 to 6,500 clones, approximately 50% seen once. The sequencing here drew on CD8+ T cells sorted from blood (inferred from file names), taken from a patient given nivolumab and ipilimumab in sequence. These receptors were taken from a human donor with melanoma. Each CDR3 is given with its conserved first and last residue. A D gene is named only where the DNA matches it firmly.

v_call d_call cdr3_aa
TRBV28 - CASSPGSDQPQHF
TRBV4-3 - CASSQALEADTQYF
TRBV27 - CASSRLLLNEKLFF
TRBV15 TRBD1 CATSGTGPYNSPLHF
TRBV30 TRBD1 CAWSDRGRYEQYF
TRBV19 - CASSFPEGVGNQPQHF
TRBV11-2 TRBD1 CASSLIPRGRGGEKLFF
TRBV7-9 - CASSLGGRAYEQYF
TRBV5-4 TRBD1 CASRRYGTGGRANYGYTF
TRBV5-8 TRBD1 CASSLGDRGRSYGYTF
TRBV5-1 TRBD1 CASSLVGTGGYEQYF
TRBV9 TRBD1 CASSVPIGTGEMNTEAFF
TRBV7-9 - CASSPSNTGELFF
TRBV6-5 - CATGSSDTEAFF
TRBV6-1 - CASPLSAEAFF
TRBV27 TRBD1 CASSFQGANEQYF
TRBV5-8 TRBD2 CASSSGTSGTLDTQYF
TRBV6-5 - CASHGGGANYGYTF
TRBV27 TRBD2 CASSLPTGGGRSEQFF
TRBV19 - CASSIPLASTDTQYF
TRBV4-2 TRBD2 CASSLPEAGDPYEQYF
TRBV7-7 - CASSLGGTDGYTF
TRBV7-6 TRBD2 CASRPGLAGAEYTDTQYF
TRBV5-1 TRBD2 CASSLRTSGSNDEQYF
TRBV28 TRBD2 CASSTTSGAWYNEQFF
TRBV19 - CASSPGVLATEAFF
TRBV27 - CASGVAYNEQFF
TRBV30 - CASTRRGGFINYGYTF
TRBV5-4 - CASSFSSYEQYF
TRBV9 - CASSAGGGLGVNIQYF
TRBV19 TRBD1 CASRRQGTSYEQYF
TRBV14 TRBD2 CASSQWSSGRQETQYF
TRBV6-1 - CASMSNYNEQFF
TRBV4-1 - CASSQEPGGTYEQYF
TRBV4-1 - CASSRDNNHKTSRPYEQYF
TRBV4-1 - CASSQPFRYGGYNYGYTF
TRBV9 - CASSLTGGRTDTQYF
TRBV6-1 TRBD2 CASLPLAGGEQYF
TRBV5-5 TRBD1 CASSFFSGGAGANVLTF
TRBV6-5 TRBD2 CASRPALAGENFF
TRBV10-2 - CASSEGGTTYNEQFF